A single sample is the source of the 22 T cell receptor beta chains below, sequenced in a study of CD8+CD57+ T cells in acquired aplastic anemia. TCR beta VDJ and CDR3 profiles were obtained from a genomic DNA template. MiXCR, run by TCRdb on the reads, gives a single entry per CDR3 protein. This table holds hundreds of thousands of distinct CDR3 sequences, about 70% found once. Sequencing was performed on sorted CD4+, CD8+, or CD8+CD57+ T cells (not recorded which) from PBMCs. The receptors originated from a human donor in good health, serving as a control.

The chain is built from TRBV7-2 and TRBJ2-1; 9 bases match TRBD2. Germline assignment: CDR1 SGHTA and CDR2 FQGNSA. This CDR3 contains 17 residues. V lost 0 bases to trimming and J lost 3 bases; unmatched junction nucleotides: 6. The CDR3 nucleotides read TGTGCCAGCAGCTTAGCTCTTAGCGGGGGCTTCTACAATGAGCAGTTCTTC. Translated, it gives CASSLALSGGFYNEQFF.

On this clonotype itself: This CDR3 fails to terminate in the conserved phenylalanine or tryptophan, so it likely reflects a read error. The chain couples TRBV14 to TRBJ2-1; maybe TRBD1 (7 bases). V gave up 4 bases and J gave up 7 bases, with 8 bases separating them. The length of the CDR3 is 12 residues. Germline loops: CDR1 SGHDN, CDR2 FVKESK. CDR3 sequence (DNA): TGTGCCAGCAGCCCAGGGGGGAATGAGCAGTTCTAC. This encodes CASSPGGNEQFY.

The V gene is TRBV4-3, the J gene TRBJ1-2; TRBD1 might be the D (5 bases). Trimming took off 6 bases at V and 3 bases at J, with 11 bases between the two ends. CDR1 LGHNA and CDR2 YSLEER come from the germline V gene. This CDR3 has 13 amino acids. DNA of the CDR3: TGCGCCAGCAGGAACGGGGCAGACTATGGCTACACCTTC. This translates into CASRNGADYGYTF.

Concerning this clonotype: Because it lacks the conserved phenylalanine or tryptophan at the end, this CDR3 is likely a read error. The DNA is left out, because the CDR3 cannot be placed on it with certainty; the CDR3 is given as TCRdb lists it. The chain uses TRBV7-9 and TRBJ1-1. Germline assignment: CDR1 SEHNR and CDR2 FQNEAQ (reference sequence). The CDR3 length equals 13 residues, ends included. CDR3 region: CASSYGFRAVLRA.

The V call is TRBV7-8, the J call TRBJ2-7; D gene unclear. V was cut by 5 bases and J by 4 bases, with 15 bases left in between. The CDR3 sequence is 14 residues long. Germline lookup yields CDR1 SGHVS and CDR2 FQNEAQ. In DNA form, the CDR3 reads TGTGCCAGCAGCCCCGCCGACGGCATTTACGAGCAGTACGTC. Amino acids: CASSPADGIYEQYV.

The gene calls are TRBV9 and TRBJ2-2; either TRBD1 or TRBD2 may supply D (5 bases each). The CDR3 has 14 residues. The V end was cut by 6 bases, the J end by 17 bases, with 26 bases between. Germline V CDR1 and CDR2: SGDLS, YYNGEE. Written as DNA, the CDR3 is TGTGCCAGCATCGCAGACAGAAACTCCGGGGAGACCTTTTTT. Translating gives CASIADRNSGETFF.

V usage is TRBV7-6 and J usage is TRBJ1-2; maybe TRBD1 (6 bases). The V end was cut by 5 bases, the J end by 14 bases, with 27 bases between. There are 15 residues in the CDR3. Germline V gene data show CDR1 as SGHVS and CDR2 as FNYEAQ. The CDR3 loop is CASSPNETGTECFTF. In DNA form, the CDR3 reads TGTGCCAGCAGCCCCAATGAGACAGGCACTGAGTGCTTTACCTTC.

The chain links TRBV7-8 to TRBJ1-1, with TRBD1 as a possible D gene (5 bases). The CDR3 totals 13 residues. The V end was cut by 1 base, the J end by 7 bases, with 10 bases between. Germline assignment: CDR1 SGHVS and CDR2 FQNEAQ. The CDR3 DNA reads as TGTGCCAGCAGCTTAGGCAGCGGGGGTGAAGCTTTCTTT. Protein sequence: CASSLGSGGEAFF. The full variable domain, in which reference TRBV7-8 and TRBJ1-1 provide the parts outside the CDR3, is GAGVSQSPRYKVAKRGQDVALRCDPISGHVSLFWYQQALGQGPEFLTYFQNEAQLDKSGLPSDRFFAERPEGSVSTLKIQRTQQEDSAVYLCASSLGSGGEAFFGQGTRLTVV.

Of note for this clonotype: No conserved phenylalanine or tryptophan ends this CDR3, so it is likely a read error. The limits of the CDR3 on the DNA are not certain, so only TCRdb's listed CDR3 is given. V is TRBV7-2 and J is TRBJ1-2; the table gives TRBD1 as D, unverified against the DNA. Germline CDR1 and CDR2: SGHTA and FQGNSA. From its first to its last residue, the CDR3 has 13 amino acids. The CDR3 spells CASSVDRDGTDTL.

This chain uses TRBV7-6 with TRBJ1-6; tentatively, D is TRBD1 (6 bases). CDR3 size: 15 residues. CDR1 and CDR2 from the germline V gene are SGHVS and FNYEAQ. Deletions cut 5 bases from V and 18 bases from J, with 26 bases between. The CDR3 coding sequence is TGTGCCAGCAGCCGCGCCGGACAGACTTACGAGCAGTACCACTTT. Protein sequence: CASSRAGQTYEQYHF.

The chain joins TRBV10-2 to TRBJ1-4; the D gene is possibly TRBD1 (5 bases). This CDR3 has 14 amino acids. Trimming left V 8 bases short and J 4 bases short, with 14 bases between. Germline assignment: CDR1 WSHSY and CDR2 SAAADI. The CDR3 DNA reads TGCGCCAGCCGGGACTCGGGAAGTAATGAAAAACTGTTTTTT. Protein product: CASRDSGSNEKLFF.

The gene calls are TRBV7-9 and TRBJ2-5, with D tentatively TRBD1 or TRBD2 (5 bases each). V lost 10 bases and J lost 5, with 20 bases in between. The CDR3 has 14 residues. Germline V gene data show CDR1 as SEHNR and CDR2 as FQNEAQ (reference sequence). Here the CDR3 DNA reads TGTGCCACCTTCGGGACCCCAGAGGGGGAGACCCAGTACTTC. The encoded protein is CATFGTPEGETQYF.

The rearrangement joins TRBV29-1 to TRBJ2-7, with no clear D. The V end was cut by 7 bases, the J end by 4 bases, with 14 bases between. Per germline, CDR1 SQVTM and CDR2 ANQGSEA. This CDR3 contains 12 residues. The CDR3 is CSAQDKPYEQYF. The CDR3 DNA follows: TGCAGCGCTCAAGACAAGCCTTACGAGCAGTACTTC.

CDR3 protein: CASSLAPGLAGGADNNEQFF. For the CDR3, the DNA is TGTGCCAGCAGCTTGGCTCCGGGACTAGCGGGGGGGGCCGATAACAATGAGCAGTTCTTC. The rearrangement links TRBV7-2 to TRBJ2-7; 16 bases fit TRBD2. The J call could be wrong; TRBJ2-1 is a better fit for the DNA end. CDR1 is SGHTA and CDR2 is FQGNSA in the germline V gene. The CDR3 length is 20 residues.

A note on this clonotype: The DNA is omitted, as the CDR3 cannot be located on it reliably, and the CDR3 follows TCRdb's listing. The J gene is TRBJ2-1, the V gene TRBV9; the table's D call, TRBD1, has no DNA check behind it. CDR1 and CDR2 from the germline V gene are SGDLS and YYNGEE. From its first to its last residue, the CDR3 has 14 amino acids. Here the CDR3 reads CASSVGQGADTQVF.

This chain connects TRBV12-3 or TRBV12-4 to TRBJ1-2; the match to TRBD1 covers 9 bases. V shed 7 bases and J 6 bases; nucleotides not matched to a gene: 9. This CDR3 is 14 amino acids long. The CDR3 is CASNDRGALDGYTF. The CDR3 DNA is TGTGCCAGCAATGACAGGGGGGCCTTGGATGGCTACACCTTC.

This clonotype is a singleton in its sample. This rearrangement joins TRBV7-6 to TRBJ2-2; TRBD2 aligns across 9 bases. This CDR3 region has 14 residues. V lost 6 bases and J lost 4; bases outside the gene matches: 3. Germline lookup yields CDR1 SGHVS and CDR2 FNYEAQ. The CDR3 sequence is CASRRGGATGELFF. The DNA for the CDR3 is TGTGCCAGCAGGCGCGGGGGGGCCACCGGGGAGCTGTTTTTT.

In this sample, this clonotype turned up a few times. A much larger clonotype is one base distant, so this may be a read error. This chain joins TRBV20-1 and TRBJ1-1, with 8 bases identical to TRBD1. Germline V gives CDR1 DFQATT, CDR2 SNEGSKA (reference sequence). V lost 1 base to trimming and J lost 3 bases; unmatched junction nucleotides: 10. The CDR3 sequence is 16 residues long. Here the CDR3 reads CSARVLPQGAYTEAFF. CDR3 sequence (DNA): TGCAGTGCTAGAGTCCTACCTCAGGGGGCTTACACTGAAGCTTTCTTT.

CDR3 protein: CASRRTGEYEQYF. Here the CDR3 DNA reads TGTGCCAGCAGGAGGACAGGGGAATACGAGCAGTACTTC. This chain joins TRBV6-2 or TRBV6-3 and TRBJ2-7; 9 bases are a match to TRBD1. After removal of 6 bases from V and 4 bases from J, the junction contained 4 bases not matched to a gene. The CDR3 covers 13 residues. Germline lookup yields CDR1 MNHEY and CDR2 SVGEGT.

V usage is TRBV10-3 and J usage is TRBJ2-5; a possible D gene is TRBD1 (7 bases). Germline lookup yields CDR1 ENHRY and CDR2 SYGVKD. V was shortened by 11 bases and J by 3 bases, with 13 bases between the two germline ends. CDR3 length: 12 amino acids. The CDR3, as DNA: TGTGCCTCTGCGGGGACAGAAGAGACCCAGTACTTC. It specifies CASAGTEETQYF.

A remark on this clonotype: The junction does not match germline at one end; this may be a read error. The rearrangement uses TRBV7-2 and TRBJ1-5; D is perhaps TRBD1 (6 bases). In germline, CDR1 is SGHTA, CDR2 FQGNSA. The CDR3 sequence is 15 residues long. CDR3 residues: CASSLAGGTNTPQHF. The CDR3 nucleotides read TGTGCTAGCAGTTTGGCGGGGGGCACCAATACGCCCCAGCATTTT. Using reference TRBV7-2 and TRBJ1-5 for the parts outside the CDR3, the full variable domain is GAGVSQSPSNKVTEKGKDVELRCDPISGHTALYWYRQSLGQGLEFLIYFQGNSAPDKSGLPSDRFSAERTGGSVSTLTIQRTQQEDSAVYLCASSLAGGTNTPQHFGDGTRLSIL.

This sequence joins TRBV12-3 or TRBV12-4 and TRBJ1-6, with D perhaps TRBD1 (6 bases). The germline V and J ends were trimmed by 6 bases and 6 bases, with 15 bases remaining between them. This CDR3 contains 15 residues. The CDR3 loop reads CASSLSTGLNSPLHF. The CDR3 region has the DNA TGTGCCAGCAGCCTGTCGACAGGACTTAATTCACCCCTCCACTTT.